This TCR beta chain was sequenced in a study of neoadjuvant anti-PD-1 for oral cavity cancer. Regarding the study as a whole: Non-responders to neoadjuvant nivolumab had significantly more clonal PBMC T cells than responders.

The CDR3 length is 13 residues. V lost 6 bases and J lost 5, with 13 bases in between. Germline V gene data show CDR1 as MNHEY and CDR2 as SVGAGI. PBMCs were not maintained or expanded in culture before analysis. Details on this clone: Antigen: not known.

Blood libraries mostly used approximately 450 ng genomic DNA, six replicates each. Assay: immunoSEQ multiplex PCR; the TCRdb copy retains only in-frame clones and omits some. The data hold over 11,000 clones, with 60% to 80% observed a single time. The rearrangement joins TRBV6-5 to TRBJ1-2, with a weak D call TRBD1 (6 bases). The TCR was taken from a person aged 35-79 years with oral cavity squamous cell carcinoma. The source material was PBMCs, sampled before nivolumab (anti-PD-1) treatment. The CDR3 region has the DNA TGTGCCAGCAGGGCTATGGGGGCGTATGGCTACACCTTC. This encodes CASRAMGAYGYTF.